This paragraph covers one TCR beta chain sequence. This clone's antigen is unknown. Per-base qualities were not stored, and no clone one base away is much larger. V is cut by 7 bases and J by 3 bases, and the space between the germline ends is 12 bases. From the cysteine up to the phenylalanine, the CDR3 has a length of 12 residues. The read is trimmed to its CDR3 DNA, 36 bases read in frame from base 1. The germline V gene encodes CDR1 GTSNPN and CDR2 SVGIG (reference sequence). This entry is derived from a study of blood T cell repertoires in COVID-19 (dated by TCRdb to 2019 to 2021). Study-wide context: The collaborator samples originated in the United States, Italy and Spain and spanned the acute and convalescent phases of COVID-19. The material from the prospective study consisted of cDNA or gDNA derived from T cells, B-cell-depleted T cells, or PBMCs. Deeply sampled blood TCRbeta repertoires from subjects exposed to, actively infected with, or recovered from COVID-19 were included in the dataset. The repertoires were made available in a free public database intended to serve as a resource for research on the immune response to SARS-CoV-2. Samples came from the ongoing ImmuneRACE study (first 160 participants) plus 1,254 subjects from 6 global collaborators. Nearly every sample came with metadata listing a de-identified subject ID, COVID-19 status, age in years and sex. HLA class I and class II types, where available, came from metadata supplied by the sample provider rather than from assay-based typing.

Study-level results and caveats: Clinical and demographic metadata were provided uncurated, with the amount varying by source and participant.

TCRbeta CDR3 regions were amplified from genomic DNA by means of the immunoSEQ Assay, a bias-controlled multiplex PCR. The authors' analysis ran thus. Nucleated cell counts per sample were estimated from amplification of reference gene primers within the assay. Sequence reads were collapsed and filtered to measure the absolute abundance of every unique TCRbeta CDR3 rearrangement. For each sample, productive Simpson clonality was calculated as the square root of Simpson's diversity index across productive rearrangements. Drawn from immuneACCESS, this table holds only the in-frame rearrangements with V and J called that TCRdb kept. Clones are partly lost; checked studies trace under half to an unresolved V gene and leave the rest unexplained. V and J calls and clone size come straight from that table; D and trimming were deduced from the DNA. The sample table records hundreds of thousands of clones; about nine tenths of these occur just once. The top ten constitute around 10% of the sample.

At one collaborating source in Seattle, patients were enrolled during active infection and were followed longitudinally through the course of disease. Whole blood was collected in K2EDTA tubes by collaborating institutions according to the institutions' own protocols. For TCRbeta analysis, collaborator samples were shipped as frozen whole blood, as isolated PBMCs, or as DNA extracted from either sample type. What was sequenced was peripheral blood. The rearrangement joined TRBV30 to TRBJ1-2; tentative D gene TRBD1, with 5 bases matching. This clonotype was obtained from a woman younger than 45 with COVID-19, enrolled during active disease. The CDR3 amino acid sequence is: CALTVLHYGYTF. Read as DNA, the sequence is TGTGCCTTGACAGTCCTTCACTATGGCTACACCTTC.